Listed below are T cell receptor beta chains from one sample, sequenced in a study of regulatory T cells in long-lasting Graves disease. TCRdb itself ran the multiplex PCR reads through MiXCR, one entry per CDR3 protein. The sample has approximately 350,000 distinct CDR3 sequences; about 16% are singletons. This sample also appeared in a second study, on T cells in Graves' hyperthyroidism and ophthalmopathy.

This material consisted of peripheral blood mononuclear cells (PBMCs), taken at new diagnosis, from a patient treated with antithyroid drugs. All receptors derive from a woman between 18 and 29 years old with Graves disease. Both conserved end residues are part of each CDR3. D genes are given only for firm matches. A clone size is listed for some rows: how often the clone was seen (once, few, many), or a class if it is expanded.

abundance	len	j_gene	d_gene	v_gene	CDR3nt	CDR3aa
many	13	TRBJ2-3	-	TRBV5-1	TGCGCCAGCAGCTTGCAGTGGGCAGATACGCAGTATTTT	CASSLQWADTQYF
-	15	TRBJ1-3	-	TRBV6-1	TGTGCCAGCAGTGAGGATTACAGCTCTGGAAACACCATATATTTT	CASSEDYSSGNTIYF
many	15	TRBJ2-3	-	TRBV7-3	TGTGCCTCCGGAGGGGGGGGCGTTGGCACAGATACGCAGTATTTT	CASGGGGVGTDTQYF
many	12	TRBJ2-1	-	TRBV5-5	TGTGCCAGCAGCTTGTGGGGGGATGAGCAGTTCTTC	CASSLWGDEQFF
many	17	TRBJ2-3	-	TRBV7-3	TGTGCCAGCAGCTTACGTATGGGGGGGGCTAGCACAGATACGCAGTATTTT	CASSLRMGGASTDTQYF
many	12	TRBJ2-5	-	TRBV2	TGTGCCAGCAGATCGGACGAGGAGACCCAGTACTTC	CASRSDEETQYF
few	13	TRBJ1-2	-	TRBV29-1	TGCAGCTTCCTAGAACAGGGAGGAAATGGCTACACCTTC	CSFLEQGGNGYTF
-	14	TRBJ1-5	-	TRBV7-2	TGTGCCAGCAGCTTTTTCTCTGGGTCAGAGCCCCAGCATTTT	CASSFFSGSEPQHF
many	14	TRBJ2-7	-	TRBV24-1	TGTGCCACCAGTGATCCCCGGCGGACAGACGAGCAGTACTTC	CATSDPRRTDEQYF
-	15	TRBJ1-5	TRBD1	TRBV5-1	TGCGCCAGTCGACCATCGGGACAGGAGAATCAGCCCCAGCATTTT	CASRPSGQENQPQHF
few	14	TRBJ1-2	TRBD1	TRBV28	TGTGCCAGCAGTTTCCATGACAGGGGCTATGGCTACACCTTC	CASSFHDRGYGYTF
-	14	TRBJ2-4	TRBD1	TRBV19	TGTGCCAGTAGTACGGACAGGGGGAAAAACATTCAGTACTTC	CASSTDRGKNIQYF
-	15	TRBJ1-1	TRBD1	TRBV29-1	TGCAGCGCAATTACCTCGACAGGGGCGGACACTGAAGCTTTCTTT	CSAITSTGADTEAFF
few	16	TRBJ2-7	TRBD2	TRBV11-2	TGTGCCAGCAGCTTAGCCCTAGCGGGGGGCTCCTACGAGCAGTACTTC	CASSLALAGGSYEQYF
-	15	TRBJ2-1	TRBD2	TRBV6-1	TGTGCCGCCGTGACTAGCGGGGGGGCGGCCAATGAGCAGTTCTTC	CAAVTSGGAANEQFF
many	13	TRBJ2-3	-	TRBV5-1	TGCGCCAGCGGAGACAGGTCCACAGATACGCAGTATTTT	CASGDRSTDTQYF
-	12	TRBJ1-6	-	TRBV2	TGTGCCAGCACCCCCGGGACACCGGCCCTCCACTTT	CASTPGTPALHF
few	15	TRBJ2-2	-	TRBV2	TGTGCCAGCAGTGCAACGAAAGGTCGAACCGGGGAGCTGTTTTTT	CASSATKGRTGELFF
many	12	TRBJ1-2	-	TRBV5-1	TGCGCCAGCAGCGACAATAACTATGGCTACACCTTC	CASSDNNYGYTF
-	14	TRBJ1-1	-	TRBV19	TGTGCCAGTAGTATAAGGGAGCATTTCACTGAAGCTTTCTTT	CASSIREHFTEAFF
many	16	TRBJ1-1	-	TRBV3-1	TGTGCCAGCAGCCCGATACGGACAGCGATGAACACTGAAGCTTTCTTT	CASSPIRTAMNTEAFF
few	13	TRBJ1-5	TRBD1	TRBV7-9	TGTGCCAGCAGCTTAACAGGGGAGAGACCCCAGCATTTT	CASSLTGERPQHF
many	14	TRBJ2-2	-	TRBV11-2	TGTGCCAGCAGCTCAGGGGTTCTCCGCGGGGAGCTGTTTTTT	CASSSGVLRGELFF
many	14	TRBJ2-3	-	TRBV7-9	TGTGCCAGCAGCTTAGTTGACGTCACAGATACGCAGTATTTT	CASSLVDVTDTQYF
many	20	TRBJ1-6	TRBD1	TRBV2	TGTGCCAGCAGCGAAACCCCGGGACAGGGACTCGCGGCGGAGAATTCACCCCTCCACTTT	CASSETPGQGLAAENSPLHF
-	17	TRBJ2-3	TRBD2	TRBV10-1	TGCGCCAGCAGTCCGGTTCCGACTAGCGGGAACACAGATACGCAGTATTTT	CASSPVPTSGNTDTQYF